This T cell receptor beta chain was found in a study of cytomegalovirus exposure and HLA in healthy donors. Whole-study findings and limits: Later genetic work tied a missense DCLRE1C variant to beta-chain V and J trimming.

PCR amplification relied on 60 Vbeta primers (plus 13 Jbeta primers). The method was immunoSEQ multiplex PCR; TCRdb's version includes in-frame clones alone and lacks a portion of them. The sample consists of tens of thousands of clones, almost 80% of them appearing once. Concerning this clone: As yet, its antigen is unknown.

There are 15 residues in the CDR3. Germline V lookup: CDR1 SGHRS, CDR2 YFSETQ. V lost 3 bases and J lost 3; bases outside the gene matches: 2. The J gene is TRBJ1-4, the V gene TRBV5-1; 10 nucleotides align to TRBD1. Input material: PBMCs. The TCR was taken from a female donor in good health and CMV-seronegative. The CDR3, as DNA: TGCGCCAGCAGCTCAGGACAGGGGGCTAATGAAAAACTGTTTTTT. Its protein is CASSSGQGANEKLFF.